This TCR beta chain came from a study of blood T cell repertoires in COVID-19. At the level of the study: Sites across the United States, Italy and Spain contributed samples from acute and convalescent COVID-19. The analysed material was cDNA or gDNA that came from T cells, B-cell-depleted T cells, or PBMCs.

The Seattle patients joined while their infection was active and were tracked longitudinally afterward. CDR3 size: 15 residues. Germline V gives CDR1 MDHEN, CDR2 SYDVKM. Trimming took off 5 bases at V and 7 bases at J, with 20 bases between the two ends. As handled by the study authors: Estimates of nucleated cell counts were drawn from the amplification of reference gene primers. TCRdb's table, derived via immunoSEQ multiplex PCR, lists solely in-frame clones and lacks some. V and J calls plus clone size are reproduced from that table; the DNA served to infer D and trimming. The sample lists fewer than 350,000 clones, 70% to 90% occurring once.

Sequencing input: peripheral blood. The chain couples TRBV28 to TRBJ2-5, with D possibly TRBD2 on 6 matching bases. The receptor was derived from a woman aged 25 to 39 with COVID-19, enrolled during active disease. CDR3 region: CASSLSRGGLGTQYF. CDR3 DNA sequence: TGTGCCAGCAGTCTCTCACGGGGAGGTCTGGGGACCCAGTACTTC.